Each of the 17 T cell receptor beta chains below was sequenced from the same sample in a study of cytomegalovirus exposure and HLA in healthy donors. The assay was immunoSEQ multiplex PCR, and TCRdb's table has in-frame clones only and misses some. The sample includes 150,000 to 200,000 clones, 75% to 90% of them seen just once. The sequencing input was PBMCs. These receptors originate from a woman aged 18 to 35 in good health and CMV-seronegative.

The gene calls are TRBV29-1 and TRBJ1-2; D is uncertain. The germline V gene has CDR1 SQVTM and CDR2 ANQGSEA. The CDR3 has 11 residues. V was trimmed by 6 bases and J by 4 bases, leaving 9 bases between them. CDR3 in DNA: TGCAGCGTCGGGTCCTCCTATGGCTACACCTTC. It is translated as CSVGSSYGYTF.

The CDR3 nucleotides are TGCGCCAGTGGACAGGGGACTTTTAACACCGGGGAGCTGTTTTTT. This codes for CASGQGTFNTGELFF. The rearrangement uses TRBV10-1 and TRBJ2-2, with 9 bases aligning to TRBD1. The CDR3 loop spans 15 amino acids. Germline-derived CDR1 and CDR2 are WNHNN and SYGVQD (reference sequence). Trimming took 9 bases from V and 2 from J; bases not matched to a gene: 7.

The sample holds one count of this clone. The chain has TRBV5-1 and TRBJ2-1; D is possibly TRBD1 (5 bases). Trimming removed 9 bases from V and 7 bases from J, with 11 bases in between. The germline gives CDR1 SGHRS, CDR2 YFSETQ. There are 11 residues in the CDR3. The CDR3 sequence is CATKQGNEQFF. The CDR3 nucleotides read TGCGCCACAAAGCAGGGTAATGAGCAGTTCTTC.

The chain recombines TRBV5-6 with TRBJ1-2, with unresolved D. The germline V and J ends were trimmed by 0 bases and 3 bases, with 15 bases remaining between them. There are 16 residues in the CDR3. The germline V gene has CDR1 SGHDT and CDR2 YYEEEE. The CDR3 loop is CASSLARSLVYYGYTF. The CDR3 nucleotides read TGTGCCAGCAGCTTGGCTCGGAGTTTAGTCTACTATGGCTACACCTTC.

The gene calls are TRBV28 and TRBJ2-1; a weak D match, TRBD1 (5 bases). Trimming took 5 bases from V and 14 from J, leaving 19 bases between them. The CDR3 contains 13 residues. In germline, CDR1 is MDHEN, CDR2 SYDVKM. CDR3 sequence: CASSRAGPLEKFF. The CDR3 coding sequence is TGTGCCAGCAGTAGGGCAGGGCCCCTGGAAAAGTTCTTC.

The chain recombines TRBV18 with TRBJ2-5, with D perhaps matching TRBD1 (6 bases). This CDR3 contains 13 residues. From germline, CDR1 is KGHSH and CDR2 LQKENI. Deletions cut 3 bases from V and 4 bases from J, with 9 bases between. The CDR3 protein is CASSPTGTETQYF. CDR3 bases: TGTGCCAGCTCACCTACAGGGACAGAGACCCAGTACTTC.

The V and J genes are TRBV7-2 and TRBJ2-5, with 16 bases matching TRBD2. In germline, CDR1 is SGHTA, CDR2 FQGNSA. The CDR3 extends over 17 amino acids. V shed 4 bases and J 5 bases; nucleotides not matched to a gene: 7. The CDR3 coding sequence is TGTGCCAGCAGCTCGGGACTAGCGGGAGGGCCTTGGGAGACCCAGTACTTC. It specifies CASSSGLAGGPWETQYF.

In this sample, this clone turned up once. The chain couples TRBV7-9 to TRBJ1-2; D is ambiguous. Trimming left V 2 bases short and J 14 bases short, with 15 bases between. Germline V CDR1 and CDR2: SEHNR, FQNEAQ (reference sequence). The CDR3 sequence is 12 residues long. The CDR3 here is CASSLLGRGQTF. As DNA, the CDR3 is TGTGCCAGCAGCTTATTAGGCAGAGGGCAGACCTTC. Together with reference TRBV7-9 and TRBJ1-2, the CDR3 gives the full variable domain: DTGVSQNPRHKITKRGQNVTFRCDPISEHNRLYWYRQTLGQGPEFLTYFQNEAQLEKSRLLSDRFSAERPKGSFSTLEIQRTEQGDSAMYLCASSLLGRGQTFGSGTRLTVV.

This chain uses TRBV10-3 with TRBJ1-1; D gene ambiguous. V was clipped by 5 bases and J by 4 bases, with 8 bases between them. CDR1 and CDR2 from the germline V gene are ENHRY and SYGVKD. The CDR3 is 12 amino acids. The DNA for the CDR3 is TGTGCCATCAGTAGGGAGACCACTGAAGCTTTCTTT. Translated, it gives CAISRETTEAFF.

The chain carries TRBV5-6 and TRBJ2-1, with D hard to call. CDR3 length equals 15 residues. Germline CDR1 reads SGHDT; CDR2 reads YYEEEE. Between the trimmed V and J ends, which lost 1 base and 3 bases, there was a span of 11 bases. This CDR3 is CASSLWWPNYNEQFF. DNA for the CDR3: TGTGCCAGCAGCTTGTGGTGGCCGAACTACAATGAGCAGTTCTTC.

This clone was counted once. The CDR3 bases are TGTGCCAGTAGTGCCACAGGGCCCTACGAGCAGTACTTC. Protein product: CASSATGPYEQYF. The rearrangement links TRBV19 to TRBJ2-7; TRBD1 might be the D (6 bases). This CDR3 region has 13 residues. CDR1 LNHDA and CDR2 SQIVND come from the germline V gene (reference sequence). V lost 5 bases and J 2 bases, leaving 10 bases between the germline ends.

This clone was recorded only once. The chain recombines TRBV18 with TRBJ1-1, with unresolved D. Germline CDR1 KGHSH, CDR2 LQKENI. V was cut by 7 bases and J by 2 bases, with 17 bases left in between. This CDR3 has 15 residues. DNA of the CDR3: TGTGCCAGCTTGTGGTCGGAACAGACAAACACTGAAGCTTTCTTT. Translating gives CASLWSEQTNTEAFF. The complete variable domain, with remaining parts taken from reference TRBV18 and TRBJ1-1, reads NAGVMQNPRHLVRRRGQEARLRCSPMKGHSHVYWYRQLPEEGLKFMVYLQKENIIDESGMPKERFSAEFPKEGPSILRIQQVVRGDSAAYFCASLWSEQTNTEAFFGQGTRLTVV.

This clone was picked up one time. The rearrangement uses TRBV5-1 and TRBJ1-1; perhaps TRBD1 as D (5 bases). Germline V gene sequence: CDR1 SGHRS, CDR2 YFSETQ. Trimming removed 2 bases from V and 6 bases from J, with 8 bases in between. CDR3 length equals 12 residues. CDR3 nucleotides: TGCGCCAGCAGCTTATGGGGGGCTGAAGCTTTCTTT. It is translated as CASSLWGAEAFF.

In regard to this clone: A read error may produce the germline difference seen at one junction end. V and J are TRBV5-4 and TRBJ2-7, with no clear D. This CDR3 region has 12 residues. Germline CDR1 reads SGHNT; CDR2 reads YYREEE (reference sequence). This CDR3 reads CASSLAPSEEYF. The CDR3 DNA reads TGTGCCAGCAGCTTGGCCCCCTCCGAGGAGTACTTC.

V and J are TRBV18 and TRBJ1-2; D is undetermined. The germline V gene has CDR1 KGHSH and CDR2 LQKENI. The length of the CDR3 is 13 residues. The V end was cut by 0 bases, the J end by 4 bases, with 6 bases between. CDR3 nucleotides: TGTGCCAGCTCACCACCTACAGTCTATGGCTACACCTTC. Translation: CASSPPTVYGYTF.

The chain joins TRBV5-4 to TRBJ1-1; D perhaps matches TRBD1 (5 bases). Trimming removed 4 bases from V and 6 bases from J, with 19 bases in between. Germline-derived CDR1 and CDR2 are SGHNT and YYREEE (reference sequence). The CDR3 sequence is 15 residues long. CDR3 coding DNA: TGTGCCAGCAGCCCTAGCACGGAGGGAGGGGCTGAAGCTTTCTTT. It codes for CASSPSTEGGAEAFF.

The chain has TRBV27 and TRBJ2-3, with TRBD2 matching over 9 bases. The germline gives CDR1 MNHEY, CDR2 SMNVEV (reference sequence). The CDR3 sequence is 18 residues long. J was trimmed by 2 bases and V by 6 bases; bases with no gene match: 15. The DNA of the CDR3 is TGTGCCAGCAGATTACTGGGTTTGGCGGGAGGGCCCACAGATACGCAGTATTTT. As protein: CASRLLGLAGGPTDTQYF.